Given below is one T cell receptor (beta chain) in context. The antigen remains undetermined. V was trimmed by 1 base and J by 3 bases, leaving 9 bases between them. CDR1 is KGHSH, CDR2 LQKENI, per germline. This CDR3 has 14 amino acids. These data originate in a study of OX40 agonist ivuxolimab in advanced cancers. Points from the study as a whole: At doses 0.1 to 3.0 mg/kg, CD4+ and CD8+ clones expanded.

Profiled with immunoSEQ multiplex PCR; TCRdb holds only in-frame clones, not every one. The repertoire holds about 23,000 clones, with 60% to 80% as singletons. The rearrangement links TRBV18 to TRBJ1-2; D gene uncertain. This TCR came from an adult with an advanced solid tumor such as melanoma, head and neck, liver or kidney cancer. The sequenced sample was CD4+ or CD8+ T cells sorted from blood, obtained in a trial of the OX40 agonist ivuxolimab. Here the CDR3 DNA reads TGTGCCAGCTCACCACTAAAACGGGACTATGGCTACACCTTC. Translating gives CASSPLKRDYGYTF.